This paragraph reports one TCR beta chain. This entry belongs to a study of blood T cells in healthy people across ages. With a J-beta primer mix and a sample-barcoded 5' primer, a second PCR ran 7 to 11 cycles. TCRdb re-analysed the 5' RACE reads in MiXCR, keeping a single row per CDR3 protein. In the table there are 800,000 to 950,000 distinct CDR3 sequences, about 28% of which are singletons. V gave up 1 base and J gave up 3 bases, with 10 bases separating them. Germline assignment: CDR1 DFQATT and CDR2 SNEGSKA (reference sequence). CDR3 length: 14 residues. The sample also formed part of further work on T cells of mothers and their children.

The rearrangement links TRBV20-1 to TRBJ1-5; D is undetermined. The sequencing input was blood. This receptor was obtained from a woman between 40 and 50 years old in good health. CDR3 nucleotides: TGCAGTGCTAGAGGTTCAGCTCCCAATCAGCCCCAGCATTTT. Translated: CSARGSAPNQPQHF.